Following are 5 T cell receptor beta chains from one sample sequenced in a study of CD8 T cells in Susac syndrome. cDNA came from around 0.5 to 1 ug RNA primed by random hexamers. One entry per CDR3 protein results from TCRdb running MiXCR on the immunoSEQ multiplex PCR reads. The sample yields around 220,000 distinct CDR3 sequences, more than 85% seen once. Sequencing used CD8+ T cells from PBMCs. The receptors stem from a human donor with multiple sclerosis.

J is TRBJ2-1 and V is TRBV12-3 or TRBV12-4; the match to TRBD2 covers 11 bases. The CDR3 contains 15 residues. V was pared by 6 bases and J by 1 base, with 2 bases of the junction left unmatched. The CDR3 DNA reads TGTGCCAGCAGGTCTAGCGGGGGGTCCTACAATGAGCAGTTCTTC. Its translation is CASRSSGGSYNEQFF.

The chain recombines TRBV30 with TRBJ1-1; no clear D gene. The germline V gene has CDR1 GTSNPN and CDR2 SVGIG (reference sequence). V shed 6 bases and J shed 6 bases, with 11 bases lying between them. The CDR3 sequence is 11 residues long. Here the CDR3 DNA reads TGTGCCTGCGATTCGGCGGCTGAAGCTTTCTTT. Translated: CACDSAAEAFF.

The V and J genes are TRBV29-1 and TRBJ2-6; D is possibly TRBD1 or TRBD2 (5 bases each). V gave up 5 bases and J gave up 0 bases, with 14 bases separating them. This CDR3 has 16 amino acids. The germline V gene encodes CDR1 SQVTM and CDR2 ANQGSEA. This chain's CDR3 is CSVTGAPHSGANVLTF. The CDR3 region has the DNA TGCAGCGTTACCGGGGCCCCCCACTCTGGGGCCAACGTCCTGACTTTC.

The rearrangement joins TRBV14 to TRBJ2-1; perhaps TRBD2 as D (6 bases). CDR3 length equals 16 residues. V was shortened by 3 bases and J by 4 bases, with 16 bases between the two germline ends. Germline assignment: CDR1 SGHDN and CDR2 FVKESK. CDR3 loop: CASSHSRELTYNEQFF. In DNA, the CDR3 is TGTGCCAGCAGCCATAGTCGGGAGTTAACTTACAATGAGCAGTTCTTC.

The chain carries TRBV20-1 and TRBJ2-5, with 12 bases matching TRBD2. This CDR3 is 17 amino acids long. V was clipped by 3 bases and J by 3 bases; unmatched bases: 11. Germline loops: CDR1 DFQATT, CDR2 SNEGSKA (reference sequence). Here the CDR3 DNA reads TGCAGTGCTAGCCTCGGACTAGCGGGATCTTGGGAAGAGACCCAGTACTTC. It is translated as CSASLGLAGSWEETQYF.